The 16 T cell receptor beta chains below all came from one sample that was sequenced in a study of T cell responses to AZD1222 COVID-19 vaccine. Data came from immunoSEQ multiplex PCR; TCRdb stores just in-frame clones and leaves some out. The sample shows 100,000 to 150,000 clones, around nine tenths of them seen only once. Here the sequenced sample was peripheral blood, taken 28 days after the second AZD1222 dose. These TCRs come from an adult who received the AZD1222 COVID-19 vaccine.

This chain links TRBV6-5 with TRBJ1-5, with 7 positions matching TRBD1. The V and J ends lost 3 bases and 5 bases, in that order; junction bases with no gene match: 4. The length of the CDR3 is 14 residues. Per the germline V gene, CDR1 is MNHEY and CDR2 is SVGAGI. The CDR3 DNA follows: TGTGCCAGCAGTTATATACAGGGGCATCAGCCCCAGCATTTT. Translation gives CASSYIQGHQPQHF.

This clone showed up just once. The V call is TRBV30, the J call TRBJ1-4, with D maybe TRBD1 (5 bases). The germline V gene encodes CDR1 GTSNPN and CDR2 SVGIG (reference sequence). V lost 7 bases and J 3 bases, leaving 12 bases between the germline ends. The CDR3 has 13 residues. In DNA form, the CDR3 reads TGTGCCTTCCGACAGAGCGCTAATGAAAAACTGTTTTTT. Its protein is CAFRQSANEKLFF.

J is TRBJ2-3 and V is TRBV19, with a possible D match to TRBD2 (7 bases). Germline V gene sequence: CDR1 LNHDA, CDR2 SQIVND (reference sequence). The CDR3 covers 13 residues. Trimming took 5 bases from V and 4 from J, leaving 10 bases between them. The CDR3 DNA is TGTGCCAGTAGTTGGGAGGGGGCAGATACGCAGTATTTT. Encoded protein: CASSWEGADTQYF.

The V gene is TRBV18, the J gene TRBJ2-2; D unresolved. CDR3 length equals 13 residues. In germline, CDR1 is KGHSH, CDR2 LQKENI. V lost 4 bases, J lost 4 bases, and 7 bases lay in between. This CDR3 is CASSRGLTGELFF. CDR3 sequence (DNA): TGTGCCAGCTCACGCGGCCTCACCGGGGAGCTGTTTTTT.

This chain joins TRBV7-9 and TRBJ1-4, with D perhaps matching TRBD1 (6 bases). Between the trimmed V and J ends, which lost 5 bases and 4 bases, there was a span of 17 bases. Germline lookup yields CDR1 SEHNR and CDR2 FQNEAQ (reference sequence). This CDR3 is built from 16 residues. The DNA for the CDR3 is TGTGCCAGCAGCCTGACGACAGGCATCGTTAATGAAAAACTGTTTTTT. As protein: CASSLTTGIVNEKLFF.

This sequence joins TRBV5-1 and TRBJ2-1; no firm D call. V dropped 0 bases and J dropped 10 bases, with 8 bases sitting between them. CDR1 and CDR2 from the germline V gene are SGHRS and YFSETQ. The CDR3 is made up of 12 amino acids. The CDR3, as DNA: TGCGCCAGCAGCTTGGTAGCTGGGGAGCAGTTCTTC. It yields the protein CASSLVAGEQFF.

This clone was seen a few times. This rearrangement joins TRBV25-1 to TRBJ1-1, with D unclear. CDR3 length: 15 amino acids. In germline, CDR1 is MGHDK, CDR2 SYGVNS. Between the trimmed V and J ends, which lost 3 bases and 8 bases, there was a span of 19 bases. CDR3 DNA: TGTGCCAGCAGTGACACATCGGGCGGAGGCGCGGAAGCTTTCTTT. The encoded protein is CASSDTSGGGAEAFF. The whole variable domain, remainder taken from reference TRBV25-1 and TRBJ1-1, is EADIYQTPRYLVIGTGKKITLECSQTMGHDKMYWYQQDPGMELHLIHYSYGVNSTEKGDLSSESTVSRIRTEHFPLTLESARPSHTSQYLCASSDTSGGGAEAFFGQGTRLTVV.

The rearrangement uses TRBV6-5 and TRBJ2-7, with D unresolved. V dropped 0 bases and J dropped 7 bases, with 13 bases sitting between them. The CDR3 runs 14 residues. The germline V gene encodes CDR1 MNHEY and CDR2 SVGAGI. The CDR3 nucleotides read TGTGCCAGCAGTTACTCGACACGGCTCGCAGAGCAGTACTTC. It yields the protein CASSYSTRLAEQYF.

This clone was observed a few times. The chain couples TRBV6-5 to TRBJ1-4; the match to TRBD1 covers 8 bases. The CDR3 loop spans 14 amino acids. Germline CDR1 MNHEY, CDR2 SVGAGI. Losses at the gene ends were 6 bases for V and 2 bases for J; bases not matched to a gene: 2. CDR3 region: CASRRTGTNEKLFF. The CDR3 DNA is TGTGCCAGCAGAAGGACAGGGACTAATGAAAAACTGTTTTTT.

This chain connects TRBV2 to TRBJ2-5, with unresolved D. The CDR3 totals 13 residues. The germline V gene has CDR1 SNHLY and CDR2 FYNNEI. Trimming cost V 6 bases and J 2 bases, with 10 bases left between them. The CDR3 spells CASRRNRQETQYF. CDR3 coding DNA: TGTGCCAGCAGGCGGAATCGGCAAGAGACCCAGTACTTC. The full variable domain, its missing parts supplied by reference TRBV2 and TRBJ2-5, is EPEVTQTPSHQVTQMGQEVILRCVPISNHLYFYWYRQILGQKVEFLVSFYNNEISEKSEIFDDQFSVERPDGSNFTLKIRSTKLEDSAMYFCASRRNRQETQYFGPGTRLLVL.

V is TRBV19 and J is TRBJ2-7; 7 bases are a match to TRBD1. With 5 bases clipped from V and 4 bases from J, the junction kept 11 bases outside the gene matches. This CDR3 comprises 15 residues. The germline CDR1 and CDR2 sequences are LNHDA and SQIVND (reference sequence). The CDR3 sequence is CASSLGQALGYEQYF. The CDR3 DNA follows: TGTGCCAGTAGTCTAGGACAGGCCTTGGGGTACGAGCAGTACTTC.

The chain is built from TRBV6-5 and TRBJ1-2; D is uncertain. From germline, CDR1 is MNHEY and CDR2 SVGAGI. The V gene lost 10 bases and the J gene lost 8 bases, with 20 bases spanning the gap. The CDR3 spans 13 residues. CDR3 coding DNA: TGTGCCATCACGTCGTGGAGCCAGTACGGCTACACCTTC. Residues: CAITSWSQYGYTF.

CDR3 region: CASRGSTNSPLHF. CDR3 in DNA: TGTGCCAGCCGGGGGTCCACCAATTCACCCCTCCACTTT. J is TRBJ1-6 and V is TRBV9; maybe TRBD1 (5 bases). The V gene lost 7 bases and the J gene lost 7 bases, with 12 bases spanning the gap. The germline V gene has CDR1 SGDLS and CDR2 YYNGEE. The CDR3 has 13 residues.

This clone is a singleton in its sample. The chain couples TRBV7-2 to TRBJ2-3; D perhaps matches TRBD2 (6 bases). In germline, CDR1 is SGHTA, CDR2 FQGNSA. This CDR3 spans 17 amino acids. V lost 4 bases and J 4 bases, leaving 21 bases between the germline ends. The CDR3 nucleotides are TGTGCCAGCAGCTCAACCAAGCGGGTAGCCGTATCAGATACGCAGTATTTT. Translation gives CASSSTKRVAVSDTQYF.

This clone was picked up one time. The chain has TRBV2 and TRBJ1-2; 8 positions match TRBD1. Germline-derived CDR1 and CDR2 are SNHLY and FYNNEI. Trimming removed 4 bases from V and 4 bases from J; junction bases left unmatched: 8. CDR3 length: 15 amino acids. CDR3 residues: CASSVGQGRSYGYTF. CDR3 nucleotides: TGTGCCAGCAGTGTAGGACAGGGAAGGAGCTATGGCTACACCTTC.

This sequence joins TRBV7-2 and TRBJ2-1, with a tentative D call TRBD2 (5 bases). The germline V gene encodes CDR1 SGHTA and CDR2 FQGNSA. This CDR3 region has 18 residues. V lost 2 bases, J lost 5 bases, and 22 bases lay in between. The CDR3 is CASSLKAVSAAFDNEQFF. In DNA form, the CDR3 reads TGTGCCAGCAGCTTAAAGGCGGTTAGCGCCGCCTTCGACAATGAGCAGTTCTTC.